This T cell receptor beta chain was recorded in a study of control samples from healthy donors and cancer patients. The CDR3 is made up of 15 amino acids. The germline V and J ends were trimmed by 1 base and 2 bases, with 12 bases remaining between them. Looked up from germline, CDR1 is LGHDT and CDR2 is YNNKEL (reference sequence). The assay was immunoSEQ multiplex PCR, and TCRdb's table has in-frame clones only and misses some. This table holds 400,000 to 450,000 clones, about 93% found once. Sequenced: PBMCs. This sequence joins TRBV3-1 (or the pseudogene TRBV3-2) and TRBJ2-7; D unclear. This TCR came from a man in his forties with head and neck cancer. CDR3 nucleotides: TGTGCCAGCAGCCAAGTATTTGGCAGAGCCTACGAGCAGTACTTC. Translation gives CASSQVFGRAYEQYF.